The 25 T cell receptor beta chains reported below all come from one sample, sequenced in a study of blood T cell repertoires in COVID-19. Clones were sequenced by immunoSEQ multiplex PCR, and TCRdb holds only the in-frame ones, with some missing. The sample shows approximately 35,000 clones, 70% to 90% of them seen only once. Input material: peripheral blood. The receptor set was obtained from a woman between 65 and 79 years old with active COVID-19.

The chain couples TRBV11-2 to TRBJ1-1, with 7 bases fitting TRBD1. The CDR3 is made up of 14 amino acids. V gave up 3 bases and J gave up 7 bases; unmatched junction bases: 8. Germline V gene data show CDR1 as SGHAT and CDR2 as FQNNGV. CDR3 in amino acids: CASSFGTVPDEAFF. In nucleotides, the CDR3 is TGTGCCAGCAGCTTCGGGACAGTTCCCGATGAAGCTTTCTTT.

The gene calls are TRBV4-2 and TRBJ1-2, with no clear D. V was shortened by 3 bases and J by 8 bases, with 25 bases between the two germline ends. The germline V gene encodes CDR1 LGHNA and CDR2 YNFKEQ. The CDR3 has 17 amino acids. The CDR3 DNA reads TGTGCCAGCAGCCAGGGTGTGGGAGACGGCTCTCTATGGGGCTACACCTTC. Its protein is CASSQGVGDGSLWGYTF.

This chain uses TRBV29-1 with TRBJ2-5; TRBD2 is a possible D gene (5 bases). The CDR3 has 15 residues. The germline V gene has CDR1 SQVTM and CDR2 ANQGSEA. Trimming shortened V by 0 bases and J by 1 base, and 12 bases separated the two germline ends. The CDR3 sequence is CSVEDGGSFQETQYF. CDR3 nucleotides: TGCAGCGTTGAAGATGGAGGATCTTTCCAAGAGACCCAGTACTTC. Full variable domain (missing parts from reference TRBV29-1 and TRBJ2-5): SAVISQKPSRDICQRGTSLTIQCQVDSQVTMMFWYRQQPGQSLTLIATANQGSEATYESGFVIDKFPISRPNLTFSTLTVSNMSPEDSSIYLCSVEDGGSFQETQYFGPGTRLLVL.

CDR3 in amino acids: CASSEMTGGGALNQPQHF. The CDR3, as DNA: TGTGCCAGTAGTGAGATGACAGGGGGAGGGGCCCTCAATCAGCCCCAGCATTTT. The gene calls are TRBV19 and TRBJ1-5; the match to TRBD1 covers 9 bases. The CDR3 has 18 amino acids. J gave up 3 bases and V 5 bases, and 14 bases lay outside the gene matches. Germline values: CDR1 LNHDA, CDR2 SQIVND (reference sequence).

This chain joins TRBV5-1 and TRBJ2-5; 7 bases are a match to TRBD2. This CDR3 is 14 amino acids long. The V gene end was trimmed by 2 bases and the J gene end by 1 base; junction bases not matched to a gene: 2. Looked up from germline, CDR1 is SGHRS and CDR2 is YFSETQ. In DNA, the CDR3 is TGCGCCAGCAGCTTAGCGGGGAGCCAAGAGACCCAGTACTTC. This sequence encodes CASSLAGSQETQYF.

This chain connects TRBV6-2 or TRBV6-3 to TRBJ2-7; 13 bases map to TRBD2. The CDR3 is 17 residues long. The germline V gene encodes CDR1 MNHEY and CDR2 SVGEGT. Germline trimming cut 5 bases from V and 3 bases from J; bases unmatched to any gene: 10. The CDR3 nucleotides are TGTGCCAGCAGTGGGTCCCGACTAGCGGGGGGTTTCTACGAGCAGTACTTC. Translation gives CASSGSRLAGGFYEQYF.

The chain employs TRBV6-6 and TRBJ2-6, with a possible D match to TRBD1 (7 bases). V lost 7 bases, J lost 3 bases, and 13 bases lay in between. Per germline, CDR1 MNHNY and CDR2 SVGAGI (reference sequence). There are 15 residues in the CDR3. The CDR3 loop is CASKGGGGGANVLTF. The CDR3 coding sequence is TGTGCCAGCAAAGGAGGGGGCGGTGGGGCCAACGTCCTGACTTTC.

The chain combines TRBV10-1 with TRBJ1-4; D ambiguous. CDR1 and CDR2 from the germline V gene are WNHNN and SYGVQD (reference sequence). This CDR3 comprises 13 residues. The V gene lost 5 bases and the J gene lost 0 bases, with 4 bases spanning the gap. The CDR3 here is CASSRSTNEKLFF. CDR3 nucleotide sequence: TGCGCCAGCAGTCGGTCAACTAATGAAAAACTGTTTTTT.

The rearrangement joins TRBV6-6 to TRBJ2-5; tentatively, D is TRBD1 (6 bases). Germline CDR1 and CDR2: MNHNY and SVGAGI (reference sequence). Trimming left V 10 bases short and J 4 bases short, with 22 bases between. The CDR3 runs to 15 residues. CDR3 nucleotide sequence: TGTGCCACCACGAGACAGGACGAGAGCGGAGAGACCCAGTACTTC. This encodes CATTRQDESGETQYF.

The J gene is TRBJ2-7, the V gene TRBV7-2; tentatively, D is TRBD2 (7 bases). V was clipped by 6 bases and J by 3 bases, with 18 bases between them. The CDR3 extends over 15 amino acids. The germline V gene encodes CDR1 SGHTA and CDR2 FQGNSA. This CDR3 is CASRPNAGAIYEQYF. The CDR3 DNA reads as TGTGCCAGCAGGCCAAACGCGGGGGCCATCTACGAGCAGTACTTC.

The rearrangement uses TRBV12-3 or TRBV12-4 and TRBJ1-1, with a possible D match to TRBD1 (6 bases). This CDR3 contains 13 residues. V lost 7 bases and J lost 8, with 17 bases in between. The CDR3 DNA sequence: TGTGCCAGCAAGGGACCAGGGGAGGGGGAAGCTTTCTTT. Translated: CASKGPGEGEAFF.

The rearrangement links TRBV3-1 (or the pseudogene TRBV3-2) to TRBJ2-1, with 10 positions matching TRBD1. Trimming took 3 bases from V and 4 from J; bases not matched to a gene: 0. Germline-derived CDR1 and CDR2 are LGHDT and YNNKEL (reference sequence). The CDR3 loop spans 14 amino acids. The CDR3 loop is CASSQDRGYNEQFF. DNA for the CDR3: TGTGCCAGCAGCCAGGACAGGGGGTACAATGAGCAGTTCTTC.

V and J are TRBV6-8 and TRBJ1-6; 8 nucleotides agree with TRBD1. The germline gives CDR1 MNHGY, CDR2 SAAAGT. V was clipped by 2 bases and J by 9 bases; unmatched bases: 6. The length of the CDR3 is 15 residues. The CDR3 nucleotides read TGTGCCAGCAGTTACGCGGACAGGGCCGCTTCACCCCTCCACTTT. Residues: CASSYADRAASPLHF.

The chain recombines TRBV5-1 with TRBJ2-7; 7 bases are a match to TRBD1. CDR3 length equals 14 residues. In germline, CDR1 is SGHRS, CDR2 YFSETQ. Trimming at V came to 4 bases and at J to 5 bases, leaving 9 bases not matched to a gene. In nucleotides, the CDR3 is TGCGCCAGCAGCCCTATGCAGGGGGACAACGAGCAGTACTTC. Residues: CASSPMQGDNEQYF.

This chain's CDR3 is CASSLPDRGHGYTF. CDR3 coding DNA: TGTGCCAGCAGTTTACCCGACAGGGGGCATGGCTACACCTTC. The chain links TRBV28 to TRBJ1-2, with 10 bases aligning to TRBD1. There are 14 residues in the CDR3. Germline CDR1 reads MDHEN; CDR2 reads SYDVKM. The V segment lost 2 bases and the J segment 6 bases; nucleotides outside the gene matches: 3.

The V gene is TRBV14, the J gene TRBJ2-5; D is unclear. The germline V gene encodes CDR1 SGHDN and CDR2 FVKESK. V shed 3 bases and J shed 2 bases, with 7 bases lying between them. CDR3 length: 13 residues. The CDR3 bases are TGTGCCAGCAGCCATTTCCGGCAAGAGACCCAGTACTTC. Its translation is CASSHFRQETQYF.

This clone turned up a few times. The rearrangement joins TRBV6-5 to TRBJ1-2; 7 bases agree with TRBD1. V trimming: 6 bases; J trimming: 6 bases; junction bases outside the gene matches: 13. There are 15 residues in the CDR3. CDR1 MNHEY and CDR2 SVGAGI come from the germline V gene. CDR3 in DNA: TGTGCCAGCAGCGGGGACAGCCCCCTCCTAGATGGCTACACCTTC. It yields the protein CASSGDSPLLDGYTF.

The table lists this clone with a count of one. V and J are TRBV6-4 and TRBJ2-7; no clear D. This CDR3 comprises 13 residues. V shed 6 bases and J shed 4 bases, with 13 bases lying between them. Germline V gene sequence: CDR1 MRHNA, CDR2 SNTAGT. CDR3 region: CASRNPAGYEQYF. CDR3 nucleotides: TGTGCCAGCAGAAACCCCGCAGGATACGAGCAGTACTTC.

CDR3 nucleotide sequence: TGTGCCAGCAGTTTTCGACTCTTACCCATTTACCACACAGATACGCAGTATTTT. This gives the protein CASSFRLLPIYHTDTQYF. The chain is built from TRBV28 and TRBJ2-3; D is undetermined. The CDR3 has 18 residues. Germline V lookup: CDR1 MDHEN, CDR2 SYDVKM. The ends were cut back, 3 bases at V and 2 bases at J, with 21 bases in the middle.

J is TRBJ2-7 and V is TRBV21-1; TRBD2 is the table's D call, not checked against the DNA. TRBV21-1 is an annotated pseudogene. CDR3 length equals 15 residues. The CDR3 loop is CASPQGVAGNYEQYF. CDR3 in DNA: TGTGCCAGCCCCCAAGGGGTAGCGGGGAACTACGAGCAGTACTTC.

This clone was detected a few times. The V call is TRBV4-1, the J call TRBJ2-2; D ambiguous. This CDR3 is built from 11 residues. In germline, CDR1 is MGHRA, CDR2 YSYEKL. V was trimmed by 8 bases and J by 1 base, leaving 2 bases between them. CDR3 DNA: TGCGCCAGCCAGAACACCGGGGAGCTGTTTTTT. Protein product: CASQNTGELFF.

The CDR3 reads CASSDRYTEAFF. The CDR3 DNA reads TGTGCCAGCAGCGACAGGTACACTGAAGCTTTCTTT. The rearrangement links TRBV28 to TRBJ1-1; D perhaps matches TRBD1 (6 bases). V was clipped by 6 bases and J by 3 bases, with 8 bases between them. Germline V gene data show CDR1 as MDHEN and CDR2 as SYDVKM. This CDR3 is built from 12 residues.

The rearrangement uses TRBV5-1 and TRBJ1-1; D is unclear. CDR3 length: 14 residues. The V and J ends lost 3 bases and 4 bases respectively, with 13 bases between them. CDR1 and CDR2 from the germline V gene are SGHRS and YFSETQ. The CDR3 loop is CASSWGGSSTEAFF. The CDR3 DNA sequence: TGCGCCAGCAGCTGGGGAGGATCGAGCACTGAAGCTTTCTTT.

V gene TRBV5-4 combines with J gene TRBJ2-5, with D possibly being TRBD2 (6 bases). V was pared by 0 bases and J by 5 bases, with 11 bases between. Germline V gene sequence: CDR1 SGHNT, CDR2 YYREEE (reference sequence). This CDR3 comprises 14 residues. CDR3 in DNA: TGTGCCAGCAGCTTGGGGTCACGGGGGGAGACCCAGTACTTC. Protein: CASSLGSRGETQYF.

The chain employs TRBV6-1 and TRBJ2-7; D might be TRBD2 (5 bases). The V gene lost 4 bases and the J gene lost 2 bases, with 18 bases spanning the gap. The CDR3 is 16 residues long. Germline loops: CDR1 MNHNS, CDR2 SASEGT. CDR3 amino acids: CASSVQHSGGTYEQYF. CDR3 DNA sequence: TGTGCCAGCAGTGTGCAGCATTCAGGAGGAACCTACGAGCAGTACTTC.